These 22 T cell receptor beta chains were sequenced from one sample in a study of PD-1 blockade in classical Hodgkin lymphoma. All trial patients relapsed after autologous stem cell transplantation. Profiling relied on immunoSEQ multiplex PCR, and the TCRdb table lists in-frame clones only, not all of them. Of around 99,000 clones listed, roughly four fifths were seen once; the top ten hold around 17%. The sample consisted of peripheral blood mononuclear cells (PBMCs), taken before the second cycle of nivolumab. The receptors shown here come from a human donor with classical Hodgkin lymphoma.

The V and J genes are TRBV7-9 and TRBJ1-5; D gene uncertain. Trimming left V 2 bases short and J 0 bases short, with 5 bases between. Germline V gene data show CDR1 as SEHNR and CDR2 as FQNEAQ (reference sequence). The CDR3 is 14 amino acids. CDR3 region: CASSLTNSNQPQHF. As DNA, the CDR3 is TGTGCCAGCAGCTTAACCAATAGCAATCAGCCCCAGCATTTT.

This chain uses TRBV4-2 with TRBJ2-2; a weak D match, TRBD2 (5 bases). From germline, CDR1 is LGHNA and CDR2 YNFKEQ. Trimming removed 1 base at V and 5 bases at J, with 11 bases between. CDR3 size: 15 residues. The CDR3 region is CASSQGGVWTGELFF. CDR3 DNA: TGTGCCAGCAGCCAAGGGGGAGTTTGGACCGGGGAGCTGTTTTTT.

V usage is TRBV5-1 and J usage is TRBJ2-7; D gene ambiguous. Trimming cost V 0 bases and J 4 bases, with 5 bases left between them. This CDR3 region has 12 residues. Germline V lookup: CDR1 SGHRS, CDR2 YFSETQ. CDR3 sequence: CASSLDLYEQYF. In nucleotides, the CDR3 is TGCGCCAGCAGCTTGGACTTATACGAGCAGTACTTC.

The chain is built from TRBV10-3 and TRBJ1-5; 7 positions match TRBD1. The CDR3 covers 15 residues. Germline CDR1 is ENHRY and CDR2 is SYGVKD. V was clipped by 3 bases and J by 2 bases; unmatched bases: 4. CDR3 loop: CAISDWDSGNQPQHF. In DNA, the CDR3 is TGTGCCATCAGTGATTGGGACAGCGGCAATCAGCCCCAGCATTTT.

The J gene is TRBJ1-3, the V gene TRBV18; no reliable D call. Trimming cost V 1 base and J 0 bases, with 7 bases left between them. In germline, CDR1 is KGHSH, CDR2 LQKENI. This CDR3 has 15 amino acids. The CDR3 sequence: CASSPLTSSGNTIYF. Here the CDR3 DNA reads TGTGCCAGCTCACCACTTACCAGCTCTGGAAACACCATATATTTT. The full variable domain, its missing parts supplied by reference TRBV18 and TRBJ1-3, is NAGVMQNPRHLVRRRGQEARLRCSPMKGHSHVYWYRQLPEEGLKFMVYLQKENIIDESGMPKERFSAEFPKEGPSILRIQQVVRGDSAAYFCASSPLTSSGNTIYFGEGSWLTVV.

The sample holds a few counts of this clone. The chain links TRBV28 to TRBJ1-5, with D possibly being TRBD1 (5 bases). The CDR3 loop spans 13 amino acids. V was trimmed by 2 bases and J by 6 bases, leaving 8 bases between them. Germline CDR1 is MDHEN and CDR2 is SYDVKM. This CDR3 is CASSLGGSQPQHF. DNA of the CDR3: TGTGCCAGCAGTTTAGGGGGGAGTCAGCCCCAGCATTTT.

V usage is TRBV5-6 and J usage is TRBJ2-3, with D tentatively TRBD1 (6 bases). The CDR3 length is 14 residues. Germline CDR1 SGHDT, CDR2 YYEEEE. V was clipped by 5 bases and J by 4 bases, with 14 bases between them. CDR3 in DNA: TGTGCCAGCAGACCTACCGGGACACCAGATACGCAGTATTTT. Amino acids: CASRPTGTPDTQYF.

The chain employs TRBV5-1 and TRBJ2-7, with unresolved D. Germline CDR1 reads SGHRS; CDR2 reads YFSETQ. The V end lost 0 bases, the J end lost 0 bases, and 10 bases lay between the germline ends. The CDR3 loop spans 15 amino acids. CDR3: CASSLEWGFSYEQYF. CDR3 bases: TGCGCCAGCAGCTTGGAGTGGGGTTTCTCCTACGAGCAGTACTTC.

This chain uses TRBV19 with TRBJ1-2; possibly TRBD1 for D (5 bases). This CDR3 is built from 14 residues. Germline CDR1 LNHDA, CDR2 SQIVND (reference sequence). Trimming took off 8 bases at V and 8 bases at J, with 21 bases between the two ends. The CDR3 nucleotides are TGTGCCAGTGACACCGGGACGCCCCTTTTCGGCTACACCTTC. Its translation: CASDTGTPLFGYTF.

This CDR3 is CASSRGQEAFF. The CDR3 region has the DNA TGTGCCAGCAGTCGCGGACAGGAAGCTTTCTTT. V gene TRBV28 combines with J gene TRBJ1-1, with D perhaps matching TRBD1 (6 bases). This CDR3 contains 11 residues. The V gene lost 5 bases and the J gene lost 8 bases, with 9 bases spanning the gap. Germline CDR1 MDHEN, CDR2 SYDVKM.

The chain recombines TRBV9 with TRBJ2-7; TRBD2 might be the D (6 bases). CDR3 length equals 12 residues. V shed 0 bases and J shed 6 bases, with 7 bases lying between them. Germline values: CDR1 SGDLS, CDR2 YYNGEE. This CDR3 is CASSVDGGEQYF. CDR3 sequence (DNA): TGTGCCAGCAGCGTAGACGGGGGCGAGCAGTACTTC.

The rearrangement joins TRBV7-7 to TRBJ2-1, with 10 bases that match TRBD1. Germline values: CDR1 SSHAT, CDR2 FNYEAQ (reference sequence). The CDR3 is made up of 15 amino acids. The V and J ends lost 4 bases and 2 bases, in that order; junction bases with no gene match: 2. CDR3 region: CASSYGTGAYNEQFF. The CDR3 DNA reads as TGTGCCAGCAGCTACGGGACAGGGGCCTACAATGAGCAGTTCTTC.

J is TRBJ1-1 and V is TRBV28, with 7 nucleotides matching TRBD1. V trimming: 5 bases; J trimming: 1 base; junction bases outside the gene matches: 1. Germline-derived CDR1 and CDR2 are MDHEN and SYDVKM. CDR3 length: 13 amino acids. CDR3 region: CASSTGANTEAFF. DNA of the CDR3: TGTGCCAGCAGTACAGGGGCGAACACTGAAGCTTTCTTT.

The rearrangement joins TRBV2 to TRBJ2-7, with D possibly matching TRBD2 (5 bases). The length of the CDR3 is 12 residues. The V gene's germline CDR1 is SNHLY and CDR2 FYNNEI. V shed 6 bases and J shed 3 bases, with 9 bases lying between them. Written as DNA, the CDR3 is TGTGCCAGCAGACTAGATCTCTACGAGCAGTACTTC. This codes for CASRLDLYEQYF.

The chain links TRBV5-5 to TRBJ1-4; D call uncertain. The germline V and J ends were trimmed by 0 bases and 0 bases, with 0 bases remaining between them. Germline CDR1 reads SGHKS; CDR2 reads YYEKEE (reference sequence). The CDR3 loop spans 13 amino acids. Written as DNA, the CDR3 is TGTGCCAGCAGCTTGGCAACTAATGAAAAACTGTTTTTT. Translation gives CASSLATNEKLFF.

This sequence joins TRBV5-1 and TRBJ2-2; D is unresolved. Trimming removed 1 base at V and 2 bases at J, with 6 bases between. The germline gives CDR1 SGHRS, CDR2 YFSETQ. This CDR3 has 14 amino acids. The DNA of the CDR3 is TGCGCCAGCAGCTTGACCGATAACACCGGGGAGCTGTTTTTT. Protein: CASSLTDNTGELFF.

For the CDR3, the DNA is TGCGCCAGCAGCTTAACGGCGGGGAGCTCCTACAATGAGCAGTTCTTC. Translating gives CASSLTAGSSYNEQFF. The V and J genes are TRBV5-1 and TRBJ2-1, with TRBD2 as a possible D gene (6 bases). Germline CDR1 is SGHRS and CDR2 is YFSETQ. With 2 bases removed from V and 0 bases from J, the gap between germline ends came to 12 bases. This CDR3 has 16 residues.

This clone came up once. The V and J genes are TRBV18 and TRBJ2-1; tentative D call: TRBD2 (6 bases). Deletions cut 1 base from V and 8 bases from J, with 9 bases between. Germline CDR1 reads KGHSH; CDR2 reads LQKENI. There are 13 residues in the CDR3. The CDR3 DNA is TGTGCCAGCTCACCACGGGGGGAGGATGAGCAGTTCTTC. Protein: CASSPRGEDEQFF.

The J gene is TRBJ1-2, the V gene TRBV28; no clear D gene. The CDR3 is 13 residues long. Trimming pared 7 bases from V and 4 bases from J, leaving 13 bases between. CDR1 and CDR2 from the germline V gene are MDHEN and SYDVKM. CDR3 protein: CASTWPNGYGYTF. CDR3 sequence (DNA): TGTGCCAGCACCTGGCCTAACGGCTATGGCTACACCTTC.

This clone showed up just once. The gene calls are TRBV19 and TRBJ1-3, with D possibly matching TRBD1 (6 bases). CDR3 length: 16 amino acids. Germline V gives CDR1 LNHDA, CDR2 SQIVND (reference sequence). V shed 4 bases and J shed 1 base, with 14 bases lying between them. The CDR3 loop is CASSTVPRGSGNTIYF. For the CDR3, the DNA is TGTGCCAGTAGTACAGTCCCCAGGGGATCTGGAAACACCATATATTTT.

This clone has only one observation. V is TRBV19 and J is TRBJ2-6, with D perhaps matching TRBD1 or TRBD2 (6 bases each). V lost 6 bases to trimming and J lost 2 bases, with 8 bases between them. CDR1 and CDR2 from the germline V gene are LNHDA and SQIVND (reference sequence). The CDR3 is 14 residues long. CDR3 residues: CASRRGAGANVLTF. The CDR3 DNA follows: TGTGCCAGTAGGAGGGGGGCTGGGGCCAACGTCCTGACTTTC.

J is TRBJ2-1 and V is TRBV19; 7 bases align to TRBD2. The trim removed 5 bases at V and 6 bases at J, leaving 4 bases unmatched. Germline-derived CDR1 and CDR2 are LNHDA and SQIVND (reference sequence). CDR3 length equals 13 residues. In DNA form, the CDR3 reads TGTGCCAGTAGTGCTAGACTAGCCAATGAGCAGTTCTTC. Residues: CASSARLANEQFF.